What follows are 29 T cell receptor beta chains derived from one specimen sequenced in a study of shared clonotypes between healthy human individuals. Profiling relied on immunoSEQ multiplex PCR, and the TCRdb table lists in-frame clones only, not all of them. The data hold approximately 1,500,000 clones, with around 97% observed a single time. The sample was naive CD4+ T cells sorted from blood. Subset in this sample: CD45RA+ positively selected. The receptors originated from a man aged 25-45 years in good health.

The chain has TRBV2 and TRBJ1-5; a possible D gene is TRBD1 (5 bases). The germline CDR1 and CDR2 sequences are SNHLY and FYNNEI. The CDR3 runs 15 residues. V lost 3 bases, J lost 3 bases, and 12 bases lay in between. In DNA, the CDR3 is TGTGCCAGCAGTGAGGGGGAGGCCTACAATCAGCCCCAGCATTTT. This encodes CASSEGEAYNQPQHF.

The chain is built from TRBV6-6 and TRBJ1-1; D uncertain. There are 12 residues in the CDR3. The ends were cut back, 7 bases at V and 3 bases at J, with 9 bases in the middle. The germline CDR1 and CDR2 sequences are MNHNY and SVGAGI (reference sequence). The chain's CDR3 is CASIDEDTEAFF. The CDR3 region has the DNA TGTGCCAGCATCGATGAGGACACTGAAGCTTTCTTT.

V gene TRBV9 combines with J gene TRBJ2-2; 12 nucleotides match TRBD2. CDR1 is SGDLS, CDR2 YYNGEE, per germline. Germline trimming cut 4 bases from V and 4 bases from J; bases unmatched to any gene: 5. The CDR3 runs to 16 residues. The chain's CDR3 is CASSKTSGRSTGELFF. The CDR3 DNA is TGTGCCAGCAGCAAGACTAGCGGGAGAAGCACCGGGGAGCTGTTTTTT. The complete variable domain, with remaining parts taken from reference TRBV9 and TRBJ2-2, reads DSGVTQTPKHLITATGQRVTLRCSPRSGDLSVYWYQQSLDQGLQFLIQYYNGEERAKGNILERFSAQQFPDLHSELNLSSLELGDSALYFCASSKTSGRSTGELFFGEGSRLTVL.

The V gene is TRBV6-5, the J gene TRBJ2-1, with TRBD2 identical over 9 bases. Germline-derived CDR1 and CDR2 are MNHEY and SVGAGI. V shed 6 bases and J 8 bases; nucleotides not matched to a gene: 11. There are 15 residues in the CDR3. CDR3 loop: CASSDSGRRFDEQFF. The CDR3 nucleotides are TGTGCCAGCAGCGATAGCGGGAGAAGATTTGATGAGCAGTTCTTC.

The chain joins TRBV6-5 to TRBJ1-5; D is unresolved. Trimming took 6 bases from V and 3 from J, leaving 15 bases between them. In germline, CDR1 is MNHEY, CDR2 SVGAGI. This CDR3 has 15 residues. CDR3 residues: CASRDTWPTNQPQHF. The CDR3 bases are TGTGCCAGCAGAGACACATGGCCCACCAATCAGCCCCAGCATTTT.

The V and J genes are TRBV30 and TRBJ1-4, with no clear D. Trimming cost V 4 bases and J 7 bases, with 7 bases left between them. There are 11 residues in the CDR3. CDR1 and CDR2 (germline): GTSNPN, SVGIG (reference sequence). CDR3 sequence reads: CAWTSGEKLFF. CDR3 in DNA: TGTGCCTGGACATCCGGTGAAAAACTGTTTTTT.

The CDR3 DNA follows: TGTGCCAGCAGCGTAGGGCAAAGAGGTTTTGAGCAGTTCTTC. Translation: CASSVGQRGFEQFF. The chain carries TRBV9 and TRBJ2-1; D is undetermined. Trimming left V 0 bases short and J 9 bases short, with 13 bases between. CDR1 and CDR2 (germline): SGDLS, YYNGEE. The CDR3 covers 14 residues.

Regarding this clone: The sample contains more than one DNA sequence encoding this CDR3. This rearrangement joins TRBV6-4 to TRBJ2-3; TRBD1 aligns across 7 bases. V lost 4 bases to trimming and J lost 6 bases; unmatched junction nucleotides: 4. CDR3 length: 13 amino acids. Germline lookup yields CDR1 MRHNA and CDR2 SNTAGT. CDR3 region: CASSVDRADTQYF. The CDR3 DNA reads TGTGCCAGCAGTGTCGACAGGGCTGATACGCAGTATTTT.

The chain uses TRBV5-1 and TRBJ1-4, with a tentative D call TRBD1 (5 bases). Germline-derived CDR1 and CDR2 are SGHRS and YFSETQ. The CDR3 is 15 amino acids. Trimming took 1 base from V and 6 from J, leaving 13 bases between them. The CDR3, as DNA: TGCGCCAGCAGCTTGTCGGGACCTGGGGATGAAAAACTGTTTTTT. It translates to CASSLSGPGDEKLFF.

The rearrangement joins TRBV5-1 to TRBJ2-3; D remains unclear. This CDR3 has 14 residues. The germline CDR1 and CDR2 sequences are SGHRS and YFSETQ. V was cut by 0 bases and J by 8 bases, with 13 bases left in between. The chain's CDR3 is CASSLETPGVTQYF. In DNA, the CDR3 is TGCGCCAGCAGCTTGGAAACTCCTGGGGTTACGCAGTATTTT.

The genes are TRBV28 and TRBJ2-1; 7 bases line up with TRBD1. V dropped 2 bases and J dropped 6; count of bases not matched to a gene: 4. The CDR3 sequence is 14 residues long. Per germline, CDR1 MDHEN and CDR2 SYDVKM. The CDR3, as DNA: TGTGCCAGCAGTTTACCCGGACAGGCCAATGAGCAGTTCTTC. Amino acids: CASSLPGQANEQFF.

The CDR3 DNA reads TGTGCCAGCAGTCGACTAGCGGGACGAAACTACAATGAGCAGTTCTTC. Encoded protein: CASSRLAGRNYNEQFF. The J gene is TRBJ2-1, the V gene TRBV2; the match to TRBD2 covers 11 bases. The CDR3 consists of 16 residues. Losses at the gene ends were 5 bases for V and 3 bases for J; bases not matched to a gene: 6. Germline CDR1 is SNHLY and CDR2 is FYNNEI.

Of note for this clone: In the same sample, other DNA sequences code for this CDR3. V usage is TRBV5-1 and J usage is TRBJ2-7; the D gene is possibly TRBD1 (6 bases). Germline V CDR1 and CDR2: SGHRS, YFSETQ. V lost 4 bases, J lost 5 bases, and 10 bases lay in between. CDR3 length: 12 amino acids. The CDR3 here is CASSPPGDEQYF. In DNA, the CDR3 is TGCGCCAGCAGCCCTCCAGGGGACGAGCAGTACTTC.

The rearrangement links TRBV7-6 to TRBJ2-3; D is ambiguous. The germline V gene has CDR1 SGHVS and CDR2 FNYEAQ. The V gene lost 1 base and the J gene lost 2 bases, with 13 bases spanning the gap. The CDR3 loop spans 16 amino acids. The CDR3 bases are TGTGCCAGCAGCTTAGGAGCCCTCGGCGACACAGATACGCAGTATTTT. Protein: CASSLGALGDTDTQYF.

The chain is built from TRBV18 and TRBJ2-2; TRBD1 is a possible D gene (6 bases). The V gene's germline CDR1 is KGHSH and CDR2 LQKENI. Between the trimmed V and J ends, which lost 2 bases and 8 bases, there was a span of 12 bases. This CDR3 is built from 14 residues. This chain's CDR3 is CASSPRQVAGELFF. CDR3 DNA: TGTGCCAGCTCACCAAGACAGGTTGCGGGGGAGCTGTTTTTT.

The V call is TRBV6-6, the J call TRBJ1-5; the D gene is possibly TRBD1 (5 bases). The CDR3 covers 15 residues. Trimming took off 8 bases at V and 9 bases at J, with 23 bases between the two ends. Germline V CDR1 and CDR2: MNHNY, SVGAGI (reference sequence). CDR3 residues: CASQAWDGLGRPQHF. DNA for the CDR3: TGTGCCAGCCAAGCCTGGGACGGCCTTGGGAGGCCCCAGCATTTT.

As concerns this clone: Its ends do not fully match the called genes, so a read error is possible. This chain connects TRBV19 to TRBJ2-2; the D is unclear. The CDR3 has 16 amino acids. The germline V gene encodes CDR1 LNHDA and CDR2 SQIVND (reference sequence). The CDR3 here is CASSLDDTASTGELFF. The CDR3 nucleotides read TGTGCCAGTAGTCTAGACGACACGGCCTCGACCGGGGAGCTGTTTTTT.

This clone was counted a single time. Other DNA sequences in the same sample also yield this CDR3. The V gene is TRBV19, the J gene TRBJ2-4, with no clear D. CDR1 and CDR2 from the germline V gene are LNHDA and SQIVND (reference sequence). V was pared by 7 bases and J by 0 bases, with 7 bases between. There are 13 residues in the CDR3. CDR3 nucleotide sequence: TGTGCCAGTAAGGAGCTAGCCAAAAACATTCAGTACTTC. It is translated as CASKELAKNIQYF.

Comment on this clone: The sample contains more than one DNA sequence encoding this CDR3. This sequence joins TRBV11-3 and TRBJ2-3; no definite D call. V was trimmed by 3 bases and J by 3 bases, leaving 4 bases between them. The CDR3 spans 12 residues. The germline V gene encodes CDR1 SGHNT and CDR2 YENEEA. The DNA of the CDR3 is TGTGCCAGCAGCTTGGGGACAGATACGCAGTATTTT. It encodes CASSLGTDTQYF.

V is TRBV19 and J is TRBJ2-5; weak D call: TRBD1 (5 bases). V dropped 10 bases and J dropped 4 bases, with 22 bases sitting between them. Germline V gene data show CDR1 as LNHDA and CDR2 as SQIVND (reference sequence). This CDR3 spans 15 amino acids. CDR3 DNA: TGTGCCACCATGAGTATAGCTGACAGTTTAGAGACCCAGTACTTC. It yields the protein CATMSIADSLETQYF.

This clone occurred a few times. Other DNA sequences from this sample encode an identical CDR3 as well. The chain has TRBV11-2 and TRBJ2-5, with D uncertain. Germline CDR1 SGHAT, CDR2 FQNNGV. Trimming cost V 1 base and J 4 bases, with 1 base left between them. The CDR3 contains 11 residues. The CDR3 reads CASSLGETQYF. CDR3 in DNA: TGTGCCAGCAGCTTAGGAGAGACCCAGTACTTC.

This chain uses TRBV19 with TRBJ2-7, with a tentative D call TRBD1 (6 bases). This CDR3 contains 16 residues. From germline, CDR1 is LNHDA and CDR2 SQIVND (reference sequence). V shed 1 base and J shed 3 bases, with 16 bases lying between them. The CDR3, as DNA: TGTGCCAGTAGTATAGGCGGGCAGGGGAAGGGCTACGAGCAGTACTTC. It codes for CASSIGGQGKGYEQYF.

This chain uses TRBV10-3 with TRBJ2-2; 10 bases match TRBD2. Germline values: CDR1 ENHRY, CDR2 SYGVKD. The CDR3 is 15 amino acids. Germline trimming cut 3 bases from V and 6 bases from J; bases unmatched to any gene: 4. The CDR3: CAISELAGRAGELFF. The CDR3, as DNA: TGTGCCATCAGTGAACTAGCGGGACGGGCCGGGGAGCTGTTTTTT.

The chain joins TRBV6-5 to TRBJ1-1, with D possibly TRBD1 on 5 matching bases. Deletions cut 6 bases from V and 4 bases from J, with 15 bases between. Germline V gene data show CDR1 as MNHEY and CDR2 as SVGAGI. This CDR3 region has 14 residues. The CDR3 DNA sequence: TGTGCCAGCAGGACTTGGGGGATTGGCACTGAAGCTTTCTTT. Protein: CASRTWGIGTEAFF.

Here the CDR3 DNA reads TGTGCCATCAGTGAGTCATCGGTTAACACCTTC. It is translated as CAISESSVNTF. The chain joins TRBV10-3 to TRBJ1-2; D unresolved. Germline V gene lookup returns CDR1 ENHRY and CDR2 SYGVKD. Trimming pared 0 bases from V and 12 bases from J, leaving 8 bases between. CDR3 size: 11 residues.

The J gene is TRBJ2-3, the V gene TRBV27; a weak D match, TRBD2 (6 bases). Germline V gives CDR1 MNHEY, CDR2 SMNVEV (reference sequence). The CDR3 totals 16 residues. The V end was cut by 2 bases, the J end by 0 bases, with 12 bases between. The CDR3 here is CASSLRAGTSTDTQYF. The CDR3 nucleotides are TGTGCCAGCAGTTTAAGGGCGGGAACCAGCACAGATACGCAGTATTTT.

The rearrangement uses TRBV18 and TRBJ1-1; D is possibly TRBD1 (6 bases). V gave up 4 bases and J gave up 3 bases, with 12 bases separating them. The CDR3 extends over 14 amino acids. In germline, CDR1 is KGHSH, CDR2 LQKENI. The CDR3 bases are TGTGCCAGCTCACTAGTGGCAGGGGACACTGAAGCTTTCTTT. Translation gives CASSLVAGDTEAFF.

This clone has a single count. The rearrangement uses TRBV7-3 and TRBJ2-1, with D tentatively TRBD1 (6 bases). CDR1 and CDR2 (germline): SGHTA, FQGTGA. The CDR3 is 16 residues long. Trimming shortened V by 5 bases and J by 0 bases, and 14 bases separated the two germline ends. CDR3 sequence: CASSLVGTSSYNEQFF. The CDR3 DNA reads as TGTGCCAGCAGCCTAGTGGGGACAAGCTCCTACAATGAGCAGTTCTTC.

The rearrangement links TRBV7-9 to TRBJ2-2, with 11 bases identical to TRBD2. CDR3 size: 18 residues. Looked up from germline, CDR1 is SEHNR and CDR2 is FQNEAQ (reference sequence). With V trimmed by 3 bases and J by 5 bases, 11 bases remained unmatched. CDR3 residues: CASSFRTSGQKVTGELFF. CDR3 nucleotide sequence: TGTGCCAGCAGCTTTCGGACTAGCGGGCAAAAGGTGACCGGGGAGCTGTTTTTT.